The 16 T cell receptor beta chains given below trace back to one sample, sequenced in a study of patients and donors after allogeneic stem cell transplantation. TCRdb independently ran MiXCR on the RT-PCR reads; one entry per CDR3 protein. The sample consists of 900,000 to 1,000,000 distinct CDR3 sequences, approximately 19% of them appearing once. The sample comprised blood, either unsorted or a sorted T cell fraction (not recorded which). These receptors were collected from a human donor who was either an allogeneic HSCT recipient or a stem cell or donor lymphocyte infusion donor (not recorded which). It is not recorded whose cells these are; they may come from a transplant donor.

CDR3 amino acids: CASSAKTGEQYF. The CDR3 nucleotides read TGCGCCAGCAGCGCTAAGACAGGGGAGCAGTACTTC. The chain combines TRBV4-1 with TRBJ2-7; 7 bases align to TRBD1. The CDR3 has 12 amino acids. The germline CDR1 and CDR2 sequences are MGHRA and YSYEKL. The junction had 5 bases not matched to a gene; V was cut back by 5 bases and J by 7 bases.

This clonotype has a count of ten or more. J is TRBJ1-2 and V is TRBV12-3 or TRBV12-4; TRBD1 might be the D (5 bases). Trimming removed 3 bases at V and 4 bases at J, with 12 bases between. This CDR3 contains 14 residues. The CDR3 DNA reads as TGTGCCAGCAGTTTTGTCCCAGGGAGCTATGGCTACACCTTC. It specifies CASSFVPGSYGYTF.

CDR3 nucleotides: TGTGCCAGCAGTTACTCGAGGCTCGGGTCGCAGAACACTGAAGCTTTCTTT. This gives the protein CASSYSRLGSQNTEAFF. The rearrangement joins TRBV6-5 to TRBJ1-1; D remains ambiguous. CDR3 length equals 17 residues. The V and J ends lost 0 bases and 1 base respectively, with 15 bases between them. CDR1 and CDR2 (germline): MNHEY, SVGAGI.

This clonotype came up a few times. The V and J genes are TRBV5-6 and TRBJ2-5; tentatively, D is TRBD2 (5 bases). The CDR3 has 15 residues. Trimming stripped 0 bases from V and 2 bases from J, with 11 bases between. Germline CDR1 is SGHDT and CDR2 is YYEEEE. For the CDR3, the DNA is TGTGCCAGCAGCTTGGCTCGAGGGAGTCAAGAGACCCAGTACTTC. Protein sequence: CASSLARGSQETQYF.

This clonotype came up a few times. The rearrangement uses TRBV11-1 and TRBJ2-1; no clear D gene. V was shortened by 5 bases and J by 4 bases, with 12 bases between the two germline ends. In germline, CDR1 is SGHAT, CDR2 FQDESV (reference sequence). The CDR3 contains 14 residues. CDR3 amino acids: CASSPKLGYNEQFF. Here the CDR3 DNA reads TGTGCCAGCAGCCCTAAGTTGGGTTACAATGAGCAGTTCTTC.

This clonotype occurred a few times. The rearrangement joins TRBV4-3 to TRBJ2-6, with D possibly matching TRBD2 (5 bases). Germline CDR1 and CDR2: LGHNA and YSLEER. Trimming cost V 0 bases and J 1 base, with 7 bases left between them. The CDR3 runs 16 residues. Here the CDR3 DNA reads TGCGCCAGCAGCCAAGATAGGAGGTCTGGGGCCAACGTCCTGACTTTC. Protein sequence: CASSQDRRSGANVLTF.

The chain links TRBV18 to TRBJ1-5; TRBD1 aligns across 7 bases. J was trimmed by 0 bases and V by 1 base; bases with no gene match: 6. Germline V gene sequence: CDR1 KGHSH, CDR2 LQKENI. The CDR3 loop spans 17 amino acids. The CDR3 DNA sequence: TGTGCCAGCTCACCACGCCAACAGGGGTCTAGCAATCAGCCCCAGCATTTT. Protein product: CASSPRQQGSSNQPQHF. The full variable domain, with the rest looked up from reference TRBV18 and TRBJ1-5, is NAGVMQNPRHLVRRRGQEARLRCSPMKGHSHVYWYRQLPEEGLKFMVYLQKENIIDESGMPKERFSAEFPKEGPSILRIQQVVRGDSAAYFCASSPRQQGSSNQPQHFGDGTRLSIL.

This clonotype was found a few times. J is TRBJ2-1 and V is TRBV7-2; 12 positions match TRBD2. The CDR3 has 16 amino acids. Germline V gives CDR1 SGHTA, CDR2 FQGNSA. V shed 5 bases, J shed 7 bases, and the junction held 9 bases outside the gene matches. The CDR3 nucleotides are TGTGCCAGCAGCCCTAGCGGGAGGGCCGTGGGTAATGAGCAGTTCTTC. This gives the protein CASSPSGRAVGNEQFF. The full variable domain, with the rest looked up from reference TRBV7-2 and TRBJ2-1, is GAGVSQSPSNKVTEKGKDVELRCDPISGHTALYWYRQSLGQGLEFLIYFQGNSAPDKSGLPSDRFSAERTGGSVSTLTIQRTQQEDSAVYLCASSPSGRAVGNEQFFGPGTRLTVL.

Written as DNA, the CDR3 is TGCAGTGCGGGGGGCCCCGCGGGAGGGAAGGCCTACGAGCAGTACTTC. Amino acid sequence: CSAGGPAGGKAYEQYF. The chain combines TRBV20-1 with TRBJ2-7, with TRBD2 identical over 9 bases. After removal of 6 bases from V and 2 bases from J, the junction contained 14 bases not matched to a gene. The CDR3 is 16 residues long. From germline, CDR1 is DFQATT and CDR2 SNEGSKA (reference sequence).

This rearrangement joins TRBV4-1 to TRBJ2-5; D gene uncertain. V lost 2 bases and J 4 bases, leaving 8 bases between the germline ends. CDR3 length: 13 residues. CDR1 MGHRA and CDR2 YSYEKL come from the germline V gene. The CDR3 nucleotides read TGCGCCAGCAGCCAAAACCCGGGAGAGACCCAGTACTTC. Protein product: CASSQNPGETQYF.

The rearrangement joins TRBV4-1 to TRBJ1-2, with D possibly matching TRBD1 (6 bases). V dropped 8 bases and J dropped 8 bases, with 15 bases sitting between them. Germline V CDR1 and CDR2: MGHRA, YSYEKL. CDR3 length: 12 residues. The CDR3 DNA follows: TGCGCCAGCCGCATGGGGGCGGGAGGCTACACCTTC. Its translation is CASRMGAGGYTF.

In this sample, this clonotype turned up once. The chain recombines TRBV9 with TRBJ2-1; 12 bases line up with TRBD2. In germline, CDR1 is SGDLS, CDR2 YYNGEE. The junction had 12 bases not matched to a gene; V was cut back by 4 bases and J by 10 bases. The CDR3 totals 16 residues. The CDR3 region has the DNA TGTGCCAGCAGCCCGCCCCTACTAGCGGGAGGAGGGGAGCAGTTCTTC. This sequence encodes CASSPPLLAGGGEQFF.

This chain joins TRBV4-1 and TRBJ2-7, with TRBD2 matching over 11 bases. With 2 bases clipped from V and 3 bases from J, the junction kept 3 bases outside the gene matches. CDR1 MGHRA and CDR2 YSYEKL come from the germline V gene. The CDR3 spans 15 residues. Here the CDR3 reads CASSQPTSGGYEQYF. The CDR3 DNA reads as TGCGCCAGCAGCCAACCCACTAGCGGGGGCTACGAGCAGTACTTC.

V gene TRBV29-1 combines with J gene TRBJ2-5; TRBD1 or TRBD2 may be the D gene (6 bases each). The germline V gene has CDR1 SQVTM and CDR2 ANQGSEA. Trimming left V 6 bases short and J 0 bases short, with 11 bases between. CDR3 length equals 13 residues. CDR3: CSVGGLYQETQYF. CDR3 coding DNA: TGCAGCGTGGGGGGCCTGTACCAAGAGACCCAGTACTTC.

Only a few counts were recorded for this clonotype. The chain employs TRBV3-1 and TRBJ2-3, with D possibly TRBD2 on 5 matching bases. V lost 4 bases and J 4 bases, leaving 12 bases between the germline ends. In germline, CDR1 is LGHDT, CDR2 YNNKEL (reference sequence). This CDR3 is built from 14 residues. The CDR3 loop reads CASSPRPAADTQYF. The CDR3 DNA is TGTGCCAGCAGCCCTCGACCAGCGGCAGATACGCAGTATTTT.

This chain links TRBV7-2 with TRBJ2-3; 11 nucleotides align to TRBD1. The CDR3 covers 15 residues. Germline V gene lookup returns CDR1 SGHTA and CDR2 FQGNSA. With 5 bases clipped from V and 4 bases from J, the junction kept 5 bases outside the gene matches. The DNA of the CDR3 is TGTGCCAGCAGCCCGGCGGGACAGGGGGCAGATACGCAGTATTTT. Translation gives CASSPAGQGADTQYF. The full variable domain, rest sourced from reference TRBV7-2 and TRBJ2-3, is GAGVSQSPSNKVTEKGKDVELRCDPISGHTALYWYRQSLGQGLEFLIYFQGNSAPDKSGLPSDRFSAERTGGSVSTLTIQRTQQEDSAVYLCASSPAGQGADTQYFGPGTRLTVL.